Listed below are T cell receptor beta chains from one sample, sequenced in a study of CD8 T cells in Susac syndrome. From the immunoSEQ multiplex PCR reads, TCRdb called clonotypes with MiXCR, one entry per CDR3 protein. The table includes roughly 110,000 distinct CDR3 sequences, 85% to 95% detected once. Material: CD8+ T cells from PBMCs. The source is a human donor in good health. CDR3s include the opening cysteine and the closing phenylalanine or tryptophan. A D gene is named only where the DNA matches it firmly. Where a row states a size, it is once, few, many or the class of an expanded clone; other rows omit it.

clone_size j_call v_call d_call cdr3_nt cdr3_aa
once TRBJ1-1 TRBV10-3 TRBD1 TGTGCCATTGAAGGACAGGGGATAGCTTTCTTT CAIEGQGIAFF
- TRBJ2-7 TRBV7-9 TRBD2 TGTGCCAGCCAAAGCGGGGGCTCCTACGAGCAGTACTTC CASQSGGSYEQYF
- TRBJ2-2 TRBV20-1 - TGCAGTGCTAGGATCGGCGGATACACCGGGGAGCTGTTTTTT CSARIGGYTGELFF
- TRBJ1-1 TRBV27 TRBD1 TGTGCCAGCAGTTTAGACAGGGCCAGCACTGAAGCTTTCTTT CASSLDRASTEAFF
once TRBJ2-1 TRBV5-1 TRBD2 TGCGCCAGCAGCCTACCGGGACTAGCACACAATGAGCAGTTCTTC CASSLPGLAHNEQFF
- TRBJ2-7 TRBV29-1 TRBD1 TGCAGCGCAAGCCGGGACAGTGCCTACGAGCAGTACTTC CSASRDSAYEQYF
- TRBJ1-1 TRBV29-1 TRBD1 TGCAGCGTTGATTCCAGGACAGGAGGATCTGAAGCTTTCTTT CSVDSRTGGSEAFF
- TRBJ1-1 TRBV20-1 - TGCAGTGCTAGGGGGAGGGGCACTGAAGCTTTCTTT CSARGRGTEAFF
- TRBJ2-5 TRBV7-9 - TGTGCCAGCAGCTCAGACAGTCTTCAAGAGACCCAGTACTTC CASSSDSLQETQYF
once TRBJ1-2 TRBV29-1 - TGCAGCGTTGTGACGGGAAGGATCTATGGCTACACCTTC CSVVTGRIYGYTF
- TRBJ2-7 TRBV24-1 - TGTGCCACCAGTGATCCCCGGACTGGAGCCTACGAGCAGTACTTC CATSDPRTGAYEQYF
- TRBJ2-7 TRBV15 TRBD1 TGTGCCACCAGCCGAACCGGGACAGCCTCCTACGAGCAGTACTTC CATSRTGTASYEQYF
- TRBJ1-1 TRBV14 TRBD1 TGTGCCAGCAGCCACTTTTCGGGACAGGGGACTGAAGCTTTCTTT CASSHFSGQGTEAFF
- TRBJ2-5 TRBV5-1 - TGCGCCAGCAGCTTGGGGTGGCCGAGGGAAGAGACCCAGTACTTC CASSLGWPREETQYF
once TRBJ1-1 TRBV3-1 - TGTGCCAGCAGCGACGTTGGGTCAGGGACTGAAGCTTTCTTT CASSDVGSGTEAFF
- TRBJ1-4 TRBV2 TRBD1 TGTGCCAGCAGTCGTACAGGGGGGCGAGTAGAAAAACTGTTTTTT CASSRTGGRVEKLFF
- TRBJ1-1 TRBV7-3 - TGTGCCAGCAGACCAAACGCAGGGTCGGGCACTGAAGCTTTCTTT CASRPNAGSGTEAFF
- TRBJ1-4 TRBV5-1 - TGCGCCAGCAGCTTGCTTGGGGCGCCAGATGAAAAACTGTTTTTT CASSLLGAPDEKLFF
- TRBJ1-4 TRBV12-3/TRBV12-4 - TGTGCCAGCAGGACGAATGAAAAACTGTTTTTT CASRTNEKLFF
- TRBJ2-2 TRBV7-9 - TGTGCCAGCAGCTTACGACGAGTCGGGGAGCTGTTTTTT CASSLRRVGELFF
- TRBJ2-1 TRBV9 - TGTGCCAGCAGCCCCATCCCCCACACGGGGTACAATGAGCAGTTCTTC CASSPIPHTGYNEQFF
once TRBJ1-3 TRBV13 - TGTGCCAGCAGCTTAAGTGAGGCGGGGAGCGGAAACACCATATATTTT CASSLSEAGSGNTIYF
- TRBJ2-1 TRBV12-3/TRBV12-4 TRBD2 TGTGCCAGCAGTCCCCTGGGGATAGCGGGGCCTTATGAGCAGTTCTTC CASSPLGIAGPYEQFF
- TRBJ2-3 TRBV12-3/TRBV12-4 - TGTGCCAGCGGGGGCCCAGATACGCAGTATTTT CASGGPDTQYF
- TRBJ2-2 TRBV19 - TGTGCCAGTAGTCTGGCCAGGGAAGACACCGGGGAGCTGTTTTTT CASSLAREDTGELFF
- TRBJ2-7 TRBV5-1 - TGCGCCAGCAGCTCCACGGCGGCCGCCGAGCAGTACTTC CASSSTAAAEQYF
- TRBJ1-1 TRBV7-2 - TGTGCCAGCAGCTTAGTGATGCAGGTCCGCACTGAAGCTTTCTTT CASSLVMQVRTEAFF
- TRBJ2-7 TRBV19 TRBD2 TGTGCCAGTAGCAGACTAGCGGGAATCTACGAGCAGTACTTC CASSRLAGIYEQYF
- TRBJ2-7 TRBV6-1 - TGTGCCAGCAGAGAATACGTCTACGAGCAGTACTTC CASREYVYEQYF
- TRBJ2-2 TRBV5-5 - TGTGCCAGCACAAGTTTGGCGGACAGCCTCAACACCGGGGAGCTGTTTTTT CASTSLADSLNTGELFF
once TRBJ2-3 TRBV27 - TGTGCCAGCAGTTTAGCTGAAGACACAGATACGCAGTATTTT CASSLAEDTDTQYF
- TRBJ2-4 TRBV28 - TGTGCCAGCAGTCCCCTGAGGTTAGCCAAAAACATTCAGTACTTC CASSPLRLAKNIQYF
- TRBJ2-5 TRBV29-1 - TGCAGCGTTGTGGGGGACGGAAAAGAGACCCAGTACTTC CSVVGDGKETQYF
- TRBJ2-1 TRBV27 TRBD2 TGTGCCAGCAGAAACACGGGAGGGCCCGATGAGCAGTTCTTC CASRNTGGPDEQFF
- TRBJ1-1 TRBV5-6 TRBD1 TGTGCCAGCAGCTTGTCAGGGGACAGGGTCGACAACACTGAAGCTTTCTTT CASSLSGDRVDNTEAFF
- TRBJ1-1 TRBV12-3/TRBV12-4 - TGTGCCAGCAGTTTTGGGGACTCTGAAGCTTTCTTT CASSFGDSEAFF
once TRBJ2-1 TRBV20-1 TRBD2 TGCAGTGCTAGATTAGCGGGAGGGGTCTGGGAGCAGTTCTTC CSARLAGGVWEQFF
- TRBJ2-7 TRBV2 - TGTGCCAGCAGCGCAGGGCCAGGGTCCATAGGGTACGAGCAGTACTTC CASSAGPGSIGYEQYF
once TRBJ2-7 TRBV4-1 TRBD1 TGCGCCAGCAGCCTGCAGTTTCAGGGGGGGACAGGGGGCTCCTACGAGCAGTACTTC CASSLQFQGGTGGSYEQYF
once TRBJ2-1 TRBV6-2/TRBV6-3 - TGTGCCAGCAGTTACTCGCACTACAATGAGCAGTTCTTC CASSYSHYNEQFF
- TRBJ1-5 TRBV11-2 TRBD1 TGTGCCAGCAGCCCTCTGGGACAGGGGATTAGCAATCAGCCCCAGCATTTT CASSPLGQGISNQPQHF
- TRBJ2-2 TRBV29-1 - TGCAGCTACGGGACAACGAACACCGGGGAGCTGTTTTTT CSYGTTNTGELFF
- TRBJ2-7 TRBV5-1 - TGCGCCAGCACGGACAACTCCTACGAGCAGTACTTC CASTDNSYEQYF
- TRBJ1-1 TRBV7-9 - TGTGCCAGCAGCTTAGAGGTAGGGCGCCCTGAAGCTTTCTTT CASSLEVGRPEAFF
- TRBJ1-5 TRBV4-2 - TGTGCCAGCAGCCATGCAGGGGACAATCAGCCCCAGCATTTT CASSHAGDNQPQHF
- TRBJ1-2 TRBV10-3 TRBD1 TGTGCCATCACCCGGGACAGGGATTCTAACTATGGCTACACCTTC CAITRDRDSNYGYTF
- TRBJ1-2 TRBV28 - TGTGCCAGCAGCTCTACCCCAGGGAGCGCGAACTATGGCTACACCTTC CASSSTPGSANYGYTF
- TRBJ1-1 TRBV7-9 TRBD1 TGTGCCAGCAGGGGAACAGGGGGCGATGGGAAAGCTTTCTTT CASRGTGGDGKAFF
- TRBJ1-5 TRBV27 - TGTGCCAGCAGTTTAGGAGACTCTCGGCCCCAGCATTTT CASSLGDSRPQHF
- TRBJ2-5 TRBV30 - TGTGCCTGGAGTGTCGGGCAGAAAGGGACCCAGTACTTC CAWSVGQKGTQYF
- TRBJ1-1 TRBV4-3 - TGCGCCAGCAGCCTCCGCTCGAACACTGAAGCTTTCTTT CASSLRSNTEAFF
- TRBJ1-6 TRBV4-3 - TGCGCCAGCAGCCAAGGAAGGCGAAGGGATGGATCACCCCTCCACTTT CASSQGRRRDGSPLHF
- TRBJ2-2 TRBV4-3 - TGCGCCAGCAGCCAAGAGCGAGTCACAATGACACGCGGGGAGCTGTTTTTT CASSQERVTMTRGELFF
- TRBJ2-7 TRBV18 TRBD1 TGTGCCAGCTCACCAGGAATGGGACAGGGGACGAAGGAGCAGTACTTC CASSPGMGQGTKEQYF
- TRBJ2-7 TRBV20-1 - TGCAGTGCCGCGGCCGGGGAGCCCAACGAGCAGTACTTC CSAAAGEPNEQYF
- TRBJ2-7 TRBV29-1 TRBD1 TGCAGCGTTGAGGGACAGGGATACGAGCAGTACTTC CSVEGQGYEQYF
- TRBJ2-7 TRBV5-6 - TGTGCCAGCAGCTTCCTAGGACAAGAGGGCGAGCAGTACTTC CASSFLGQEGEQYF